One sample yielded the 9 T cell receptor beta chains listed below, sequenced in a study of cytomegalovirus exposure and HLA in healthy donors. The PCR ran on 60 Vbeta and 13 Jbeta primers. Using immunoSEQ multiplex PCR, the repertoire was profiled, and TCRdb retains in-frame clones only, with some absent. The sample records some 170,000 clones, about 75% being singletons. The sample was PBMCs. Source of these receptors: a woman aged 45-65 years in good health and CMV-seropositive.

The genes are TRBV2 and TRBJ2-5; 7 nucleotides align to TRBD2. The CDR3 is 14 residues long. CDR1 SNHLY and CDR2 FYNNEI come from the germline V gene. V lost 7 bases and J lost 7; bases outside the gene matches: 12. The DNA for the CDR3 is TGTGCCAGCATCGCTAGCGGTGTCTCCGGGACCCAGTACTTC. Protein product: CASIASGVSGTQYF. The full variable domain, its missing parts supplied by reference TRBV2 and TRBJ2-5, is EPEVTQTPSHQVTQMGQEVILRCVPISNHLYFYWYRQILGQKVEFLVSFYNNEISEKSEIFDDQFSVERPDGSNFTLKIRSTKLEDSAMYFCASIASGVSGTQYFGPGTRLLVL.

The gene calls are TRBV7-9 and TRBJ1-4; D unclear. Germline values: CDR1 SEHNR, CDR2 FQNEAQ (reference sequence). This CDR3 contains 14 residues. V dropped 5 bases and J dropped 8 bases, with 15 bases sitting between them. The CDR3 nucleotides are TGTGCCAGCAGCCCGAGCCGGAGCAACGAAAAACTGTTTTTT. Its protein is CASSPSRSNEKLFF.

The chain is built from TRBV5-6 and TRBJ1-1, with D unclear. The CDR3 loop spans 14 amino acids. The germline V and J ends were trimmed by 4 bases and 7 bases, with 17 bases remaining between them. Germline V gene sequence: CDR1 SGHDT, CDR2 YYEEEE. The chain's CDR3 is CASSILGKGSEAFF. The CDR3 DNA is TGTGCCAGCAGCATCTTAGGCAAAGGGAGTGAAGCTTTCTTT. Supplemented by reference TRBV5-6 and TRBJ1-1, the full variable domain reads DAGVTQSPTHLIKTRGQQVTLRCSPKSGHDTVSWYQQALGQGPQFIFQYYEEEERQRGNFPDRFSGHQFPNYSSELNVNALLLGDSALYLCASSILGKGSEAFFGQGTRLTVV.

V gene TRBV11-2 combines with J gene TRBJ2-7, with D perhaps TRBD1 (5 bases). Per the germline V gene, CDR1 is SGHAT and CDR2 is FQNNGV. The CDR3 spans 14 residues. V was trimmed by 3 bases and J by 6 bases, leaving 15 bases between them. The CDR3 spells CASSFGQGGSEQYF. The CDR3 DNA follows: TGTGCCAGCAGCTTTGGGCAGGGCGGATCCGAGCAGTACTTC.

V gene TRBV30 combines with J gene TRBJ1-2; a weak D match, TRBD1 (5 bases). Trimming removed 2 bases at V and 8 bases at J, with 12 bases between. Germline-derived CDR1 and CDR2 are GTSNPN and SVGIG (reference sequence). CDR3 length equals 12 residues. The CDR3 protein is CAWSPHRLGYTF. Here the CDR3 DNA reads TGTGCCTGGAGTCCCCACAGGTTGGGCTACACCTTC.

The chain is built from TRBV11-2 and TRBJ1-1; D is unresolved. The CDR3 is 11 amino acids. Trimming stripped 5 bases from V and 6 bases from J, with 7 bases between. Germline CDR1 SGHAT, CDR2 FQNNGV. The CDR3 sequence is CASSPLAEAFF. DNA for the CDR3: TGTGCCAGCAGCCCCCTAGCTGAAGCTTTCTTT.

The V call is TRBV5-1, the J call TRBJ2-7; perhaps TRBD2 as D (6 bases). CDR1 is SGHRS and CDR2 is YFSETQ in the germline V gene. With 0 bases removed from V and 7 bases from J, the gap between germline ends came to 11 bases. This CDR3 region has 13 residues. CDR3 nucleotides: TGCGCCAGCAGCTTGGGGCCCCGGGGGGAGCAGTACTTC. This codes for CASSLGPRGEQYF.

The rearrangement links TRBV9 to TRBJ2-2, with no clear D. Germline V gene data show CDR1 as SGDLS and CDR2 as YYNGEE. Deletions cut 0 bases from V and 4 bases from J, with 10 bases between. The CDR3 runs to 15 residues. The CDR3 sequence: CASSVDSMGTGELFF. DNA of the CDR3: TGTGCCAGCAGCGTAGATAGCATGGGCACCGGGGAGCTGTTTTTT.

This rearrangement joins TRBV2 to TRBJ2-1; D gene uncertain. Deletions cut 1 base from V and 13 bases from J, with 14 bases between. The CDR3 sequence is 13 residues long. CDR1 and CDR2 from the germline V gene are SNHLY and FYNNEI. This chain's CDR3 is CASSEGLVWPQFF. CDR3 coding DNA: TGTGCCAGCAGTGAAGGGCTAGTGTGGCCCCAGTTCTTC.